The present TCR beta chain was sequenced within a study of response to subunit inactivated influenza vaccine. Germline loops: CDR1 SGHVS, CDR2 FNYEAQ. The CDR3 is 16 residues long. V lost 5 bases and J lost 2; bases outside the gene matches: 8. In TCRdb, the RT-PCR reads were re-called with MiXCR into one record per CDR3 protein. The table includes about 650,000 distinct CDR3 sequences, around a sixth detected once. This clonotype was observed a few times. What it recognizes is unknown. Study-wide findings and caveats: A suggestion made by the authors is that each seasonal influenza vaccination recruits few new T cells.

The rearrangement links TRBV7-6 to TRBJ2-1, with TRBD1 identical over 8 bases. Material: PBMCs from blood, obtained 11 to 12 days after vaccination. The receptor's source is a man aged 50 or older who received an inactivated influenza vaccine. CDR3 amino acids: CASSARYRGAYNEQFF. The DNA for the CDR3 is TGTGCCAGCAGCGCCCGGTACAGGGGGGCCTACAATGAGCAGTTCTTC. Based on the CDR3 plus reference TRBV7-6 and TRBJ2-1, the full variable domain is GAGVSQSPRYKVTKRGQDVALRCDPISGHVSLYWYRQALGQGPEFLTYFNYEAQQDKSGLPNDRFSAERPEGSISTLTIQRTEQRDSAMYRCASSARYRGAYNEQFFGPGTRLTVL.